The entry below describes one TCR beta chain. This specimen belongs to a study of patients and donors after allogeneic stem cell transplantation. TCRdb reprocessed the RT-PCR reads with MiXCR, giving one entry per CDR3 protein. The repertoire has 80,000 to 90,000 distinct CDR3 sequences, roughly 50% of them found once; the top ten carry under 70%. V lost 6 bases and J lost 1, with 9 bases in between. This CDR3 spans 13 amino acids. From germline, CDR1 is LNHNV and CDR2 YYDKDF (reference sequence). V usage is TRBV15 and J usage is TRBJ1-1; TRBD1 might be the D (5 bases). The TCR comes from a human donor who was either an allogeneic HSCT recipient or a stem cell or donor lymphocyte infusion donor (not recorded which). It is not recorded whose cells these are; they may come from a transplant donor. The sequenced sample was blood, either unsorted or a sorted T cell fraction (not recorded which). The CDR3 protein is CATSSDRNTEAFF. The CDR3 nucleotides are TGTGCCACCAGTAGCGACAGGAACACTGAAGCTTTCTTT.